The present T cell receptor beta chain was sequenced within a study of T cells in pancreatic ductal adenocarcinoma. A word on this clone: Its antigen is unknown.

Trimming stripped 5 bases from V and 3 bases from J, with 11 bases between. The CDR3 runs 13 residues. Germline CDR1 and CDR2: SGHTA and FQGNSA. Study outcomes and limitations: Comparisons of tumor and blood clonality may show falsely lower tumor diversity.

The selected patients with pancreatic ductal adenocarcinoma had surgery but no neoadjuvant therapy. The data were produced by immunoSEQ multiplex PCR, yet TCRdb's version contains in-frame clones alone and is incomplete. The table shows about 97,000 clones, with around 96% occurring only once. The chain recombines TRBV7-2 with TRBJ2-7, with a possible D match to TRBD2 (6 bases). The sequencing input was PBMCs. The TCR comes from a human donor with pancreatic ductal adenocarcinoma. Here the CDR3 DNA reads TGTGCCAGCAGCCCCGGGGGATACTACGAGCAGTACTTC. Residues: CASSPGGYYEQYF. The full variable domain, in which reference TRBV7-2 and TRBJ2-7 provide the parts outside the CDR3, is GAGVSQSPSNKVTEKGKDVELRCDPISGHTALYWYRQSLGQGLEFLIYFQGNSAPDKSGLPSDRFSAERTGGSVSTLTIQRTQQEDSAVYLCASSPGGYYEQYFGPGTRLTVT.